This TCR beta chain was retrieved from a study of cytomegalovirus exposure and HLA in healthy donors. Study at large: The same platform was used for the approximately 110 validation repertoires and the roughly 640 first-cohort repertoires, a later analysis reported. Study-wide results and caveats: Many donors carried some public TCRs, although rarity characterized most TCR sequences. A few CMV-associated chains were confirmed in vitro to be specific for CMV antigens.

This clone has more than one count but fewer than ten. The antigen remains undetermined. Separation from the roughly 680-subject first cohort characterized the roughly 130-subject validation cohort, to which the donors belonged. Trimming cost V 5 bases and J 2 bases, with 14 bases left between them. Germline lookup yields CDR1 MNHEY and CDR2 SMNVEV (reference sequence). CDR3 size: 15 residues. Assay: immunoSEQ multiplex PCR; the TCRdb copy retains only in-frame clones and omits some. The table lists some 180,000 clones, about 81% of them singletons, with 1% to 1.5% in the top ten. Sequencing used PBMCs. The receptor was isolated from a woman in her thirties in good health and CMV-seronegative. The chain carries TRBV27 and TRBJ2-3; perhaps TRBD1 as D (6 bases). This CDR3 reads CASSPHRVFTDTQYF. The CDR3, as DNA: TGTGCCAGCAGTCCCCACAGGGTTTTCACAGATACGCAGTATTTT.